Following are 15 T cell receptor beta chains from one sample sequenced in a study of blood T cell repertoires in COVID-19. Assay used: immunoSEQ multiplex PCR; TCRdb lists only in-frame clones, some missing. Among some 300,000 clones, roughly 90% were seen once, and the ten largest hold about 2%. The specimen sequenced was peripheral blood. The receptors derive from a woman in her thirties with COVID-19, enrolled during active disease.

The genes are TRBV5-5 and TRBJ1-1; no definite D call. Trimming removed 0 bases at V and 4 bases at J, with 16 bases between. Germline V gives CDR1 SGHKS, CDR2 YYEKEE (reference sequence). There are 16 residues in the CDR3. The CDR3 DNA follows: TGTGCCAGCAGCTTGGGGGCCGGGATATTGGGCACTGAAGCTTTCTTT. Translating gives CASSLGAGILGTEAFF.

The chain recombines TRBV11-3 with TRBJ2-1; 13 bases are a match to TRBD2. This CDR3 is built from 16 residues. Germline CDR1 reads SGHNT; CDR2 reads YENEEA. Trimming took 3 bases from V and 5 from J; bases not matched to a gene: 4. DNA of the CDR3: TGTGCCAGCAGCTTCCGGACTAGCGGGGGTAACAATGAGCAGTTCTTC. This codes for CASSFRTSGGNNEQFF.

This chain connects TRBV14 to TRBJ1-5; D remains unclear. The CDR3 is 16 amino acids. The germline V gene has CDR1 SGHDN and CDR2 FVKESK. Trimming stripped 7 bases from V and 0 bases from J, with 16 bases between. CDR3 amino acids: CASTGSLPYSNQPQHF. CDR3 nucleotide sequence: TGTGCCAGCACCGGGTCTTTACCATATAGCAATCAGCCCCAGCATTTT. Full variable domain (missing parts from reference TRBV14 and TRBJ1-5): EAGVTQFPSHSVIEKGQTVTLRCDPISGHDNLYWYRRVMGKEIKFLLHFVKESKQDESGMPNNRFLAERTGGTYSTLKVQPAELEDSGVYFCASTGSLPYSNQPQHFGDGTRLSIL.

The chain has TRBV7-2 and TRBJ2-3; D gene ambiguous. Germline V gene lookup returns CDR1 SGHTA and CDR2 FQGNSA. The CDR3 sequence is 14 residues long. Trimming took 1 base from V and 0 from J, leaving 5 bases between them. The chain's CDR3 is CASSLDQSTDTQYF. CDR3 DNA: TGTGCCAGCAGCTTAGACCAGAGCACAGATACGCAGTATTTT.

This chain links TRBV5-1 with TRBJ2-1; no reliable D call. Germline CDR1 and CDR2: SGHRS and YFSETQ. There are 13 residues in the CDR3. V was trimmed by 2 bases and J by 8 bases, leaving 11 bases between them. Here the CDR3 DNA reads TGCGCCAGCAGCTTACCAGGCCTCGATGAGCAGTTCTTC. Translating it yields CASSLPGLDEQFF. Based on the CDR3 plus reference TRBV5-1 and TRBJ2-1, the full variable domain is KAGVTQTPRYLIKTRGQQVTLSCSPISGHRSVSWYQQTPGQGLQFLFEYFSETQRNKGNFPGRFSGRQFSNSRSEMNVSTLELGDSALYLCASSLPGLDEQFFGPGTRLTVL.

The CDR3 reads CASAGVPGELFF. The CDR3 DNA follows: TGTGCCAGCGCAGGGGTTCCCGGGGAGCTGTTTTTT. The chain recombines TRBV7-9 with TRBJ2-2, with D possibly being TRBD1 (6 bases). Deletions cut 8 bases from V and 6 bases from J, with 10 bases between. CDR3 length equals 12 residues. CDR1 and CDR2 (germline): SEHNR, FQNEAQ (reference sequence).

The sample holds a few counts of this clone. The genes are TRBV4-2 and TRBJ2-7; 7 nucleotides line up with TRBD2. The CDR3 spans 15 residues. Trimming took 1 base from V and 3 from J; bases not matched to a gene: 6. Germline lookup yields CDR1 LGHNA and CDR2 YNFKEQ. The CDR3 spells CASSQGGGDYYEQYF. In DNA, the CDR3 is TGTGCCAGCAGCCAAGGAGGTGGGGACTACTACGAGCAGTACTTC.

The gene calls are TRBV7-9 and TRBJ1-3, with 9 bases matching TRBD1. The CDR3 length is 14 residues. V trimming: 3 bases; J trimming: 8 bases; junction bases outside the gene matches: 5. Germline CDR1 is SEHNR and CDR2 is FQNEAQ (reference sequence). CDR3: CASSFLTGGYTIYF. In DNA, the CDR3 is TGTGCCAGCAGCTTTCTGACAGGGGGATACACCATATATTTT.

J is TRBJ1-2 and V is TRBV9; TRBD1 aligns across 9 bases. Germline V gene sequence: CDR1 SGDLS, CDR2 YYNGEE. This CDR3 contains 14 residues. The V and J ends lost 3 bases and 6 bases, in that order; junction bases with no gene match: 6. DNA for the CDR3: TGTGCCAGCAGCGCGAAGGACAGGGGAGATGGCTACACCTTC. This translates into CASSAKDRGDGYTF.

This clone was seen only once. The chain uses TRBV9 and TRBJ2-3; D is perhaps TRBD1 (5 bases). CDR3 size: 15 residues. Germline CDR1 reads SGDLS; CDR2 reads YYNGEE. The ends were cut back, 1 base at V and 4 bases at J, with 13 bases in the middle. Here the CDR3 reads CASSVYQGGADTQYF. CDR3 DNA: TGTGCCAGCAGCGTATACCAGGGCGGAGCAGATACGCAGTATTTT.

This clone showed up just a few times. The chain is built from TRBV3-1 (or the pseudogene TRBV3-2) and TRBJ1-2; 8 positions agree with TRBD1. Germline CDR1 reads LGHDT; CDR2 reads YNNKEL (reference sequence). Unmatched junction bases numbered 0, after V lost 1 base and J lost 2 bases. There are 14 residues in the CDR3. CDR3 bases: TGTGCCAGCAGCCAAGGGGACAGGAACTATGGCTACACCTTC. Protein sequence: CASSQGDRNYGYTF.

V and J are TRBV7-2 and TRBJ1-4; no definite D call. Trimming took 10 bases from V and 8 from J, leaving 17 bases between them. Germline CDR1 is SGHTA and CDR2 is FQGNSA. This CDR3 contains 13 residues. The CDR3 loop is CAISQAGGEKLFF. The DNA for the CDR3 is TGTGCCATCTCGCAGGCAGGCGGGGAAAAACTGTTTTTT.

CDR3 coding DNA: TGTGCCAGCAGCCAACGGACAGTTGAAGCTTTCTTT. As protein: CASSQRTVEAFF. The V and J genes are TRBV4-2 and TRBJ1-1; the D gene is possibly TRBD1 (6 bases). CDR1 and CDR2 (germline): LGHNA, YNFKEQ. Trimming shortened V by 2 bases and J by 7 bases, and 8 bases separated the two germline ends. CDR3 size: 12 residues.

Note on this clone: Other DNA sequences in this specimen translate into the identical CDR3. The chain joins TRBV18 to TRBJ2-5; 11 bases agree with TRBD2. The V segment lost 3 bases and the J segment 3 bases; nucleotides outside the gene matches: 0. This CDR3 comprises 14 residues. Per germline, CDR1 KGHSH and CDR2 LQKENI. As DNA, the CDR3 is TGTGCCAGCTCACCGGGACTAGCGGAAGAGACCCAGTACTTC. Amino acids: CASSPGLAEETQYF.

This rearrangement joins TRBV5-5 to TRBJ2-1, with 14 bases that match TRBD2. Losses at the gene ends were 4 bases for V and 9 bases for J; bases not matched to a gene: 6. Germline V CDR1 and CDR2: SGHKS, YYEKEE (reference sequence). CDR3 size: 15 residues. The CDR3 reads CASSGTSGGGGEQFF. For the CDR3, the DNA is TGTGCCAGCAGCGGGACTAGCGGGGGAGGTGGTGAGCAGTTCTTC. Full variable domain (remainder filled in from reference TRBV5-5 and TRBJ2-1): DAGVTQSPTHLIKTRGQQVTLRCSPISGHKSVSWYQQVLGQGPQFIFQYYEKEERGRGNFPDRFSARQFPNYSSELNVNALLLGDSALYLCASSGTSGGGGEQFFGPGTRLTVL.